One T cell receptor beta chain is described in this entry. Repertoires were generated with immunoSEQ multiplex PCR, while TCRdb's copy carries only in-frame clones and drops some. The repertoire holds roughly 300,000 clones, with about 90% as singletons. This record belongs to a study of blood T cell repertoires in COVID-19. The V and J ends lost 5 bases and 2 bases, in that order; junction bases with no gene match: 7. This CDR3 is built from 14 residues. Per germline, CDR1 SGDLS and CDR2 YYNGEE. The receptor's source is a man aged 18 to 30 who had recovered from COVID-19. The V gene is TRBV9, the J gene TRBJ2-7, with 7 bases aligning to TRBD1. Sequenced input: peripheral blood. CDR3 region: CASSGRDSTYEQYF. CDR3 coding DNA: TGTGCCAGCAGTGGCCGGGACAGTACCTACGAGCAGTACTTC.